The 16 T cell receptor beta chains listed next were all sequenced from one sample in a study of spatial heterogeneity in lung cancer. This sample's time point: sample taken at primary tumor resection. Whole RNA obtained from tumor, nontumor lung or frozen PBMC underwent sequencing without sorting. TCRdb passed the 5' RACE reads through MiXCR, listing each CDR3 protein once. The sample records tens of thousands of distinct CDR3 sequences, approximately 12% being singletons. The sequenced sample was PBMCs, obtained at surgery. The source is a male donor with early-stage non-small cell lung cancer.

The chain uses TRBV14 and TRBJ2-1, with 7 bases aligning to TRBD1. Germline trimming cut 5 bases from V and 6 bases from J; bases unmatched to any gene: 10. Germline CDR1 SGHDN, CDR2 FVKESK. This CDR3 has 15 amino acids. The CDR3 reads CASSRRGTALNEQFF. DNA of the CDR3: TGTGCCAGCAGCAGAAGAGGGACAGCCCTCAATGAGCAGTTCTTC.

This clonotype came up a few times. This chain uses TRBV7-3 with TRBJ1-2, with D unresolved. V shed 4 bases and J shed 1 base, with 7 bases lying between them. The CDR3 contains 13 residues. Germline V gene lookup returns CDR1 SGHTA and CDR2 FQGTGA. In DNA form, the CDR3 reads TGTGCCAGCAGCTATGACAATAACTATGGCTACACCTTC. Translated, it gives CASSYDNNYGYTF. Full variable domain (rest looked up from reference TRBV7-3 and TRBJ1-2): GAGVSQTPSNKVTEKGKYVELRCDPISGHTALYWYRQSLGQGPEFLIYFQGTGAADDSGLPNDRFFAVRPEGSVSTLKIQRTERGDSAVYLCASSYDNNYGYTFGSGTRLTVV.

This clonotype has more than one count but fewer than ten. The chain joins TRBV29-1 to TRBJ2-2; possible D gene TRBD1, 5 bases. The CDR3 extends over 13 amino acids. Per germline, CDR1 SQVTM and CDR2 ANQGSEA. Deletions cut 1 base from V and 7 bases from J, with 10 bases between. The chain's CDR3 is CSVEGQGIGELFF. The CDR3 DNA reads TGCAGCGTTGAAGGGCAGGGCATCGGGGAGCTGTTTTTT.

This clonotype is labeled as medium-sized (0.01 to 0.1%). V is TRBV5-1 and J is TRBJ2-7; 8 bases fit TRBD2. The trim removed 1 base at V and 5 bases at J, leaving 11 bases unmatched. Germline assignment: CDR1 SGHRS and CDR2 YFSETQ. The CDR3 spans 16 residues. CDR3 sequence: CASSLWAGGRGDEQYF. The CDR3, as DNA: TGCGCCAGCAGCTTGTGGGCGGGAGGCCGCGGAGACGAGCAGTACTTC.

The V call is TRBV6-5, the J call TRBJ2-7; TRBD1 or TRBD2 may be the D gene (6 bases each). This CDR3 has 15 amino acids. Germline CDR1 is MNHEY and CDR2 is SVGAGI. V shed 0 bases and J shed 5 bases, with 14 bases lying between them. CDR3 in DNA: TGTGCCAGCAGTTACTCTGGGGGGACACTACACGAGCAGTACTTC. The encoded protein is CASSYSGGTLHEQYF.

This clonotype was picked up many times. This chain uses TRBV9 with TRBJ1-1; TRBD1 agrees at 10 bases. From germline, CDR1 is SGDLS and CDR2 YYNGEE. J was trimmed by 4 bases and V by 4 bases; bases with no gene match: 7. CDR3 length: 15 amino acids. The CDR3, as DNA: TGTGCCAGCAGCCCCCGGGACAGGGGAGGCACTGAAGCTTTCTTT. Translating it yields CASSPRDRGGTEAFF.

This clonotype was recorded at least ten times. This chain connects TRBV20-1 to TRBJ2-2; 8 bases agree with TRBD2. V lost 4 bases and J lost 7; bases outside the gene matches: 5. Germline lookup yields CDR1 DFQATT and CDR2 SNEGSKA (reference sequence). This CDR3 has 13 amino acids. CDR3 DNA sequence: TGCAGTGCTAAAACCCGGGGGGGCGGGGAGCTGTTTTTT. Protein: CSAKTRGGGELFF.

This clonotype was picked up a small number of times. The V and J genes are TRBV19 and TRBJ2-3; 8 nucleotides line up with TRBD2. Per germline, CDR1 LNHDA and CDR2 SQIVND (reference sequence). Trimming at V came to 7 bases and at J to 2 bases, leaving 14 bases not matched to a gene. The CDR3 covers 17 residues. The CDR3 region is CASTPPAGVPLTDTQYF. The CDR3 DNA is TGTGCCAGTACCCCTCCAGCGGGAGTACCCCTCACAGATACGCAGTATTTT.

This clonotype was detected a few times. V usage is TRBV12-5 and J usage is TRBJ2-2, with a weak D call TRBD2 (6 bases). This CDR3 contains 14 residues. Per germline, CDR1 LGHNT and CDR2 FRNRAP. V gave up 5 bases and J gave up 0 bases, with 7 bases separating them. Here the CDR3 reads CASGRDSNTGELFF. CDR3 coding DNA: TGTGCTAGTGGTCGGGACTCGAACACCGGGGAGCTGTTTTTT.

There are many counts of this clonotype. This chain uses TRBV27 with TRBJ2-7; 12 bases are shared with TRBD1. The CDR3 contains 16 residues. V lost 4 bases and J lost 7; bases outside the gene matches: 11. Per the germline V gene, CDR1 is MNHEY and CDR2 is SMNVEV (reference sequence). This CDR3 reads CASSSPRDRGLGEQYF. In DNA form, the CDR3 reads TGTGCCAGCAGTTCGCCCCGGGACAGGGGGCTCGGAGAGCAGTACTTC.

A few counts support this clonotype. J is TRBJ2-3 and V is TRBV27, with TRBD2 identical over 11 bases. The CDR3 sequence is 15 residues long. Trimming took 9 bases from V and 7 from J; bases not matched to a gene: 12. CDR1 is MNHEY and CDR2 is SMNVEV in the germline V gene (reference sequence). CDR3 nucleotide sequence: TGTGCCAGTTCAAAAGGGACTAGCGGTTTGAATACGCAGTATTTT. This translates into CASSKGTSGLNTQYF.

This clonotype was detected ten times or more. This chain connects TRBV20-1 to TRBJ2-7, with TRBD2 matching 10 bases. The CDR3 extends over 16 amino acids. Trimming removed 5 bases from V and 0 bases from J; junction bases left unmatched: 10. CDR1 and CDR2 from the germline V gene are DFQATT and SNEGSKA (reference sequence). The CDR3 nucleotides are TGCAGTGCTGGGGTAGCGGGAGGCCCGTCCTCCTACGAGCAGTACTTC. Encoded protein: CSAGVAGGPSSYEQYF.

In the case of this clonotype: At one boundary the junction diverges from the germline segment, which might be a read error. The chain links TRBV12-3 or TRBV12-4 to TRBJ2-1; TRBD2 matches at 10 bases. The CDR3 totals 15 residues. CDR3 protein: CSSSQTSGVYNEQFF. The CDR3 bases are TGTTCCAGCAGCCAAACTAGCGGGGTTTACAATGAGCAGTTCTTC.

The table lists this clonotype with a few counts. V usage is TRBV29-1 and J usage is TRBJ2-3; no clear D. The CDR3 spans 11 residues. Germline assignment: CDR1 SQVTM and CDR2 ANQGSEA. Trimming took 7 bases from V and 2 from J, leaving 7 bases between them. The CDR3 nucleotides read TGCAGCGGAAGCTTCACAGATACGCAGTATTTT. As protein: CSGSFTDTQYF.

This chain joins TRBV6-1 and TRBJ1-5, with TRBD1 matching 8 bases. CDR1 is MNHNS and CDR2 is SASEGT in the germline V gene. The CDR3 covers 15 residues. V shed 8 bases and J 3 bases; nucleotides not matched to a gene: 9. Here the CDR3 reads CASGGGQGSNQPQHF. Here the CDR3 DNA reads TGTGCCAGCGGTGGTGGACAGGGTTCCAATCAGCCCCAGCATTTT.

The chain uses TRBV12-3 or TRBV12-4 and TRBJ2-7; the match to TRBD2 covers 10 bases. V lost 1 base and J lost 4; bases outside the gene matches: 1. There are 14 residues in the CDR3. The CDR3 protein is CASSLGTSGYEQYF. The CDR3, as DNA: TGTGCCAGCAGTTTAGGGACTAGCGGATACGAGCAGTACTTC.